These T cell receptor beta chains were read from a single sample in a study of cytomegalovirus exposure and HLA in healthy donors. Profiled with immunoSEQ multiplex PCR; TCRdb holds only in-frame clones, not every one. The table records 110,000 to 150,000 clones, roughly 93% of them present only once. Sequencing was performed on PBMCs. These receptors came from a man aged 18-30 years in good health and CMV-seropositive. Both conserved end residues are part of each CDR3. The D gene is left open where the match is weak. For some rows the clone size is stated as once, few or many, or as a class when expanded; others skip it.

J,size,length,D,V,DNA,CDR3
TRBJ2-5,NA,15,NA,TRBV7-9,TGTGCCAGCAGCTTACAGGGGAGTGTTTCCGAGACCCAGTACTTC,CASSLQGSVSETQYF
TRBJ1-6,few,15,TRBD1,TRBV5-4,TGTGCCAGCAGCTTGGACAGGGGCTATAATTCACCCCTCCACTTT,CASSLDRGYNSPLHF
TRBJ1-5,NA,14,TRBD1,TRBV30,TGTGCCTGGAGTAAAGGGACAGCAGATCAGCCCCAGCATTTT,CAWSKGTADQPQHF
TRBJ1-2,NA,15,TRBD1,TRBV5-1,TGCGCCAGCAGCCTAAGGACAGGGCAGGGCTATGGCTACACCTTC,CASSLRTGQGYGYTF
TRBJ2-1,NA,15,NA,TRBV2,TGTGCCAGCAGTGAAGGGACTACAAAGAGGGATGAGCAGTTCTTC,CASSEGTTKRDEQFF
TRBJ2-5,NA,16,TRBD2,TRBV7-6,TGTGCCAGCAGCTTAGCGCCAGCGGGGGGGGGAGAGACCCAGTACTTC,CASSLAPAGGGETQYF
TRBJ1-6,NA,14,TRBD1,TRBV2,TGTGCCAGCAGTAGGGGACAGGGGAATTCACCCCTCCACTTT,CASSRGQGNSPLHF
TRBJ2-3,NA,13,NA,TRBV6-5,TGTGCCAGCAGTCCCAGGGGCACAGATACGCAGTATTTT,CASSPRGTDTQYF
TRBJ2-2,NA,14,NA,TRBV6-1,TGTGCCAGCAGTGAAAACAGCCAGACCGGGGAGCTGTTTTTT,CASSENSQTGELFF
TRBJ1-6,NA,12,NA,TRBV2,TGTGCCAGCAGCCAGGGGAATTCACCCCTCCACTTT,CASSQGNSPLHF
TRBJ1-3,NA,17,NA,TRBV6-1,TGTGCCAGCAGTGCGGGCAGCCTCGGGAACTCTGGAAACACCATATATTTT,CASSAGSLGNSGNTIYF
TRBJ1-1,NA,13,NA,TRBV6-5,TGTGCCAGCAGTCGCCATGGAGACACTGAAGCTTTCTTT,CASSRHGDTEAFF
TRBJ2-1,NA,14,TRBD2,TRBV7-9,TGTGCCAGCAGCTTAGCGGGACTAGCAACCGAGCAGTTCTTC,CASSLAGLATEQFF
TRBJ2-3,NA,13,NA,TRBV5-1,TGCGCCAGCACTTTGGAGGGGTCAGATACGCAGTATTTT,CASTLEGSDTQYF
TRBJ2-3,NA,13,NA,TRBV27,TGTGCCACCAGCCGTGGCGGGATGGATACGCAGTATTTT,CATSRGGMDTQYF
TRBJ1-1,NA,14,NA,TRBV4-1,TGCGCCAGCAGCCGGCCACAGGGGAACACTGAAGCTTTCTTT,CASSRPQGNTEAFF